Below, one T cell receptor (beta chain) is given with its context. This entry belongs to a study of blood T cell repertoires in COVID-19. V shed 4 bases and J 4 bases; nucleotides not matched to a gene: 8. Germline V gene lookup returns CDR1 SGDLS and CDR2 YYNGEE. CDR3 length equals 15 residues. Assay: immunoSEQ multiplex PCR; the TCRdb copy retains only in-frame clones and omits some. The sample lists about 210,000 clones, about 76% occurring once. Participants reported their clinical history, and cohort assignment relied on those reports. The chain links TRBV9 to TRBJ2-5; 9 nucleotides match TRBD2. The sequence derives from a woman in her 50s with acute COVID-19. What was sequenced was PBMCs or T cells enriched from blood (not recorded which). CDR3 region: CASSLVAGALETQYF. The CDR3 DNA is TGTGCCAGCAGCTTAGTAGCGGGGGCTTTAGAGACCCAGTACTTC. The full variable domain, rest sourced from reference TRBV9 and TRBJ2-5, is DSGVTQTPKHLITATGQRVTLRCSPRSGDLSVYWYQQSLDQGLQFLIQYYNGEERAKGNILERFSAQQFPDLHSELNLSSLELGDSALYFCASSLVAGALETQYFGPGTRLLVL.